A selection of T cell receptor beta chains follows, all from one sample in a study of cytomegalovirus exposure and HLA in healthy donors. Clones were read by immunoSEQ multiplex PCR, and TCRdb kept only the in-frame ones, dropping some. This table has some 120,000 clones, 80% appearing once. Sequencing input: PBMCs. The source is a man between 50 and 59 years old in good health and CMV-seronegative. CDR3s include the opening cysteine and the closing phenylalanine or tryptophan. A D gene is named only where the DNA matches it firmly. Clone size, where shown, is once, few, many, or a class for clones that have expanded.

v_gene	abundance	d_gene	j_gene	CDR3aa	CDR3nt
TRBV7-6	NA	NA	TRBJ2-7	CASSLAGWEQYF	TGTGCCAGCAGCTTAGCCGGGTGGGAGCAGTACTTC
TRBV29-1	NA	NA	TRBJ2-1	CSVATIREDEQFF	TGCAGCGTTGCAACAATCAGGGAAGATGAGCAGTTCTTC
TRBV21-1	NA	NA	TRBJ2-3	CASSKRDSTHLTDTQYF	TGTGCCAGCAGCAAGAGGGACTCCACTCATCTCACAGATACGCAGTATTTT
TRBV28	NA	NA	TRBJ1-5	CASGGNSNQPQHF	TGTGCCAGCGGAGGGAATAGCAATCAGCCCCAGCATTTT
TRBV6-5	NA	NA	TRBJ1-4	CASSFKFQVAGEKLFF	TGTGCCAGCAGTTTCAAGTTCCAGGTGGCGGGTGAAAAACTGTTTTTT
TRBV10-2	few	NA	TRBJ2-1	CATSGLGGYEQFF	TGCGCCACCTCGGGACTAGGGGGCTATGAGCAGTTCTTC
TRBV9	once	TRBD1	TRBJ2-3	CASSPWTGATDTQYF	TGTGCCAGCAGCCCCTGGACAGGGGCGACAGATACGCAGTATTTT
TRBV7-2	NA	NA	TRBJ2-3	CASSPSRDTASYTQYF	TGTGCCAGCAGCCCCAGCCGGGACACCGCCTCGTATACGCAGTATTTT
TRBV4-1	NA	TRBD1	TRBJ2-7	CASSQAQGAGNYEQYF	TGCGCCAGCAGCCAAGCTCAGGGGGCCGGAAACTACGAGCAGTACTTC
TRBV5-1	NA	TRBD1	TRBJ2-7	CASSLDGTGAYEQYF	TGCGCCAGCAGCTTGGATGGGACAGGGGCCTACGAGCAGTACTTC
TRBV2	once	NA	TRBJ2-6	CASRRQGSGANVLTF	TGTGCCAGCAGGCGGCAGGGTTCAGGGGCCAACGTCCTGACTTTC
TRBV7-8	NA	NA	TRBJ2-7	CASSLQGLKNEQYF	TGTGCCAGCAGCTTACAGGGGTTAAAGAACGAGCAGTACTTC
TRBV19	few	TRBD2	TRBJ2-2	CASGTSGGQLFF	TGTGCCAGTGGGACTAGCGGGGGCCAGCTGTTTTTT
TRBV28	NA	TRBD2	TRBJ2-7	CASNRLAGGWRSYEQYF	TGTGCCAGCAATAGACTAGCGGGAGGGTGGCGCTCCTACGAGCAGTACTTC
TRBV5-4	NA	TRBD2	TRBJ2-5	CASSWTSGRVFSETQYF	TGTGCCAGCAGTTGGACTAGCGGGAGGGTTTTTAGCGAGACCCAGTACTTC
TRBV5-3	NA	NA	TRBJ2-7	CARSLLTGPSPFSYEQYF	TGTGCCAGAAGCTTGTTAACAGGCCCTTCACCCTTCTCCTACGAGCAGTACTTC
TRBV6-6	NA	NA	TRBJ1-1	CASSGQVNTEAFF	TGTGCCAGCAGTGGACAAGTTAACACTGAAGCTTTCTTT
TRBV9	NA	NA	TRBJ1-1	CASSVGGAEAFF	TGTGCCAGCAGCGTTGGAGGGGCTGAAGCTTTCTTT
TRBV7-9	NA	TRBD2	TRBJ2-7	CASSFGKGLAAYEQYF	TGTGCCAGCAGCTTCGGGAAGGGACTAGCGGCCTACGAGCAGTACTTC
TRBV6-6	once	NA	TRBJ1-2	CASSYPENYGYTF	TGTGCCAGCAGTTATCCAGAAAACTATGGCTACACCTTC
TRBV15	NA	NA	TRBJ2-2	CATRPGIYTGELFF	TGTGCCACCCGCCCGGGGATCTACACCGGGGAGCTGTTTTTT
TRBV7-2	NA	TRBD2	TRBJ2-5	CASSGLAGGDQETQYF	TGTGCCAGCAGCGGACTAGCGGGGGGAGATCAAGAGACCCAGTACTTC
TRBV11-1	NA	NA	TRBJ1-1	CASSPQEVRTNTEAFF	TGTGCCAGCAGCCCCCAGGAGGTGAGAACGAACACTGAAGCTTTCTTT
TRBV5-1	few	NA	TRBJ2-6	CASSPRQGLDVLTF	TGCGCCAGCAGCCCACGGCAGGGTCTCGACGTCCTGACTTTC
TRBV11-2	NA	NA	TRBJ2-2	CASSLGQGRTGELFF	TGTGCCAGCAGCTTAGGGCAAGGGAGAACCGGGGAGCTGTTTTTT
TRBV25-1	NA	TRBD2	TRBJ2-2	CASRTSGREAGELFF	TGTGCCAGCAGGACTAGCGGGAGGGAAGCCGGGGAGCTGTTTTTT
TRBV21-1	NA	NA	TRBJ1-5	CASSKRTGNQPQHF	TGTGCCAGCAGCAAAAGAACGGGGAATCAGCCCCAGCATTTT
TRBV21-1	NA	NA	TRBJ2-1	CASSKVLAVNIYNEQFF	TGTGCCAGCAGCAAAGTACTAGCGGTAAACATCTACAATGAGCAGTTCTTC
TRBV9	few	NA	TRBJ2-7	CASSVGEGAAEQYF	TGTGCCAGCAGCGTAGGAGAGGGCGCGGCCGAGCAGTACTTC
TRBV30	NA	NA	TRBJ1-1	CAWSPPPGTEAFF	TGTGCCTGGAGTCCCCCTCCCGGCACTGAAGCTTTCTTT
TRBV4-1	few	NA	TRBJ2-3	CASSPEEGRTDTQYF	TGCGCCAGCAGCCCTGAGGAGGGGAGGACAGATACGCAGTATTTT
TRBV7-9	NA	NA	TRBJ2-3	CASSLGSMGTRDTQYF	TGTGCCAGCAGCCTAGGCTCTATGGGCACAAGGGATACGCAGTATTTT
TRBV5-4	NA	NA	TRBJ2-2	CASTLRGTANTGELFF	TGTGCCAGCACCCTTCGGGGGACAGCGAACACCGGGGAGCTGTTTTTT
TRBV14	NA	NA	TRBJ2-1	CASSQLTSSEQFF	TGTGCCAGCAGCCAATTAACTAGTTCTGAGCAGTTCTTC
TRBV11-2	NA	NA	TRBJ2-3	CASRILVEVGDTQYF	TGTGCCAGCAGGATACTAGTGGAGGTGGGAGATACGCAGTATTTT
TRBV2	NA	NA	TRBJ1-3	CASSEATGTGNTIYF	TGTGCCAGCAGTGAAGCGACCGGCACCGGGAACACCATATATTTT
TRBV2	NA	TRBD1	TRBJ2-6	CASSEQFGDRGSGANVLTF	TGTGCCAGCAGTGAACAGTTCGGGGACAGGGGCTCTGGGGCCAACGTCCTGACTTTC
TRBV5-6	NA	NA	TRBJ1-4	CASSLDGGWGNEKLFF	TGTGCCAGCAGCTTGGACGGGGGGTGGGGTAATGAAAAACTGTTTTTT
TRBV29-1	few	NA	TRBJ1-1	CSVEEGGNTEAFF	TGCAGCGTTGAAGAGGGGGGGAACACTGAAGCTTTCTTT
TRBV6-1	NA	TRBD1	TRBJ2-7	CASRLWQGAYEQYF	TGTGCCAGCAGGCTCTGGCAGGGGGCTTACGAGCAGTACTTC
TRBV27	NA	TRBD2	TRBJ2-1	CASSLQRGGREQFF	TGTGCCAGCAGTTTACAGCGGGGGGGCCGTGAGCAGTTCTTC
TRBV2	NA	NA	TRBJ2-7	CASGPSYEQYF	TGTGCCAGCGGGCCCAGCTACGAGCAGTACTTC
TRBV6-1	NA	TRBD1	TRBJ1-1	CASSEAWTGYEAFF	TGTGCCAGCAGTGAAGCATGGACAGGGTATGAAGCTTTCTTT
TRBV5-6	NA	NA	TRBJ1-5	CASSLGAPGPQHF	TGTGCCAGCAGCTTGGGGGCCCCCGGGCCCCAGCATTTT
TRBV4-1	few	NA	TRBJ1-1	CASSQGQSTEAFF	TGCGCCAGCAGCCAAGGACAAAGCACTGAAGCTTTCTTT
TRBV7-2	NA	NA	TRBJ2-5	CASSLEKTVQETQYF	TGTGCCAGCAGCTTAGAAAAGACAGTTCAAGAGACCCAGTACTTC
TRBV7-2	NA	NA	TRBJ2-1	CASSFRPGDEQFF	TGTGCCAGCAGCTTCCGCCCAGGTGATGAGCAGTTCTTC
TRBV4-2	NA	NA	TRBJ1-3	CASSQDSSRENLSGNTIYF	TGTGCCAGCAGCCAAGATTCATCCCGGGAGAATTTATCCGGAAACACCATATATTTT
TRBV15	NA	TRBD2	TRBJ2-7	CATSRAGLAGTYEQYF	TGTGCCACCAGCAGGGCCGGACTAGCGGGAACCTACGAGCAGTACTTC
TRBV11-2	NA	TRBD1	TRBJ2-7	CASSSVSGGEYEQYF	TGTGCCAGCAGCTCCGTGTCAGGGGGAGAATACGAGCAGTACTTC
TRBV4-2	NA	TRBD2	TRBJ2-7	CASSQDSGLANYEQYF	TGTGCCAGCAGCCAAGACTCCGGACTAGCGAATTACGAGCAGTACTTC
TRBV11-2	NA	NA	TRBJ2-2	CASSPLRGTNTGELFF	TGTGCCAGCAGCCCACTAAGGGGCACGAACACCGGGGAGCTGTTTTTT
TRBV5-6	NA	TRBD1	TRBJ2-2	CASSGDRGWAGELFF	TGTGCCAGCAGCGGAGACAGGGGATGGGCCGGGGAGCTGTTTTTT
TRBV15	few	NA	TRBJ2-5	CATSRDRVKTQYF	TGTGCCACCAGCAGAGACAGGGTAAAGACCCAGTACTTC
TRBV19	NA	TRBD2	TRBJ2-1	CASSGTGTSLTEQFF	TGTGCCAGTAGTGGAACCGGGACTAGCTTAACTGAGCAGTTCTTC